A selection of T cell receptor beta chains follows, all from one sample in a study of OX40 agonist ivuxolimab in advanced cancers. Clones were read by immunoSEQ multiplex PCR, and TCRdb kept only the in-frame ones, dropping some. The sample has approximately 100,000 clones; approximately 90% are singletons. The specimen comprised CD4+ or CD8+ T cells sorted from blood, sampled in a trial of the OX40 agonist ivuxolimab. All receptors derive from an adult with an advanced solid tumor such as melanoma, head and neck, liver or kidney cancer. Each CDR3 is given with its conserved first and last residue. D genes are given only for firm matches. Clone size, where shown, is once, few, many, or a class for clones that have expanded.

D	length	size	J	V	DNA	CDR3
TRBD2	14	.	TRBJ2-7	TRBV10-3	TGTGCCATCAGTGACGTAGCGGGGTCCTACGAGCAGTACTTC	CAISDVAGSYEQYF
.	13	.	TRBJ2-1	TRBV28	TGTGCCAGCAGCTCTGTGGGGTACAATGAGCAGTTCTTC	CASSSVGYNEQFF
.	15	.	TRBJ2-3	TRBV7-2	TGTGCCAGCAGAACTCGGGACCTTATCACAGATACGCAGTATTTT	CASRTRDLITDTQYF
.	10	.	TRBJ1-3	TRBV30	TGTGCCTGGCAGGGAAACACCATATATTTT	CAWQGNTIYF
TRBD2	15	.	TRBJ2-7	TRBV5-6	TGTGCCAGCAGCTTGGGTCTAGCGGGGAGATACGAGCAGTACTTC	CASSLGLAGRYEQYF
.	15	.	TRBJ1-1	TRBV11-3	TGTGCCAGCAGCCCACCCGCGCGGTTTCTCAGGGAAGCTTTCTTT	CASSPPARFLREAFF
.	16	.	TRBJ1-1	TRBV28	TGTGCCAGCAGTTCCCCCTCGGGGGCGATGAACACTGAAGCTTTCTTT	CASSSPSGAMNTEAFF
TRBD1	17	.	TRBJ1-1	TRBV15	TGTGCCACCAGCAGATTAACGAGGTCTGACAGGGTCACTGAAGCTTTCTTT	CATSRLTRSDRVTEAFF
TRBD2	17	.	TRBJ2-3	TRBV5-1	TGCGCCAGCAGCTTGCAGACTAGCGGGGGGCTGACAGATACGCAGTATTTT	CASSLQTSGGLTDTQYF
.	13	few	TRBJ1-2	TRBV18	TGTGCCAGCTCACCAACAGGCACATATGGCTACACCTTC	CASSPTGTYGYTF
TRBD1	14	.	TRBJ2-5	TRBV5-1	TGCGCCAGCGGCCGACAGGGGACACAAGAGACCCAGTACTTC	CASGRQGTQETQYF
.	17	.	TRBJ1-1	TRBV21-1	TGTGCCAGCAGCAAAGAATTTAGGGTCGGGGCGGACACTGAAGCTTTCTTT	CASSKEFRVGADTEAFF
.	13	.	TRBJ1-1	TRBV5-1	TGCGCCAGCAGCTTGCTTACGGACACTGAAGCTTTCTTT	CASSLLTDTEAFF
TRBD1	12	.	TRBJ2-4	TRBV7-2	TGTGCCAGCAGCTTGGACAGGGTGGATCCGAAATTC	CASSLDRVDPKF
.	13	.	TRBJ2-7	TRBV5-1	TGCGCCAGCAGCCCGCAGGGGTCCTACGAGCAGTACTTC	CASSPQGSYEQYF
.	15	.	TRBJ2-3	TRBV7-2	TGTGCCAGCAGCCCCATGGGGGCGAGCACAGATACGCAGTATTTT	CASSPMGASTDTQYF
.	15	.	TRBJ1-4	TRBV6-5	TGTGCCACTGGTCCCCGAACTGCGGGTTATGAAAAACTGTTTTTT	CATGPRTAGYEKLFF
.	15	.	TRBJ2-2	TRBV6-6	TGTGCCAGCAGTTCCCGAGAGGGGGGCACCGGGGAGCTGTTTTTT	CASSSREGGTGELFF
.	13	once	TRBJ2-5	TRBV28	TGTGCCTCTAGACAGACGCCCCAAGAGACCCAGTACTTC	CASRQTPQETQYF
.	13	few	TRBJ1-6	TRBV6-5	TGTGCCAGCAGTCGTCGGGGTAACTCACCCCTCCACTTT	CASSRRGNSPLHF
.	10	.	TRBJ2-3	TRBV19	TGTGCCAGTACAGGAGATACGCAGTATTTT	CASTGDTQYF
.	14	.	TRBJ1-4	TRBV2	TGTGCCGCCCAACAGGCAGCACCTAATGAAAAACTGTTTTTT	CAAQQAAPNEKLFF
.	12	few	TRBJ2-5	TRBV11-2	TGTGCCAGCACCGGCGCCCAAGAGACCCAGTACTTC	CASTGAQETQYF
TRBD1	16	.	TRBJ1-5	TRBV7-2	TGTGCCAGCAGCTTAGAGGGGGCCCTCAGCAATCAGCCCCAGCATTTT	CASSLEGALSNQPQHF